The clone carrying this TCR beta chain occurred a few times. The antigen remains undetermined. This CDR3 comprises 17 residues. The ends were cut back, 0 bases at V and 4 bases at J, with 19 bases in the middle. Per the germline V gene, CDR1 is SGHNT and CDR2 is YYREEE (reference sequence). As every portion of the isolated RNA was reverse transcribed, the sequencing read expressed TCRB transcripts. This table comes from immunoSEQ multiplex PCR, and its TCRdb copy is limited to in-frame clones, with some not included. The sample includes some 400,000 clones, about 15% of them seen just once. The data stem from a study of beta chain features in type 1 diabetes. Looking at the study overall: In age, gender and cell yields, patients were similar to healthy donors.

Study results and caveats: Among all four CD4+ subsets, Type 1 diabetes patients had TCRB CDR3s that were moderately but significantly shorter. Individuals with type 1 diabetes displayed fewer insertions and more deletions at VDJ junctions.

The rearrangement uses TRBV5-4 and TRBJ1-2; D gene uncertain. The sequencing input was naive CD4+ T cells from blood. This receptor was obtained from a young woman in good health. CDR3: CASSLGREVVGSYGYTF. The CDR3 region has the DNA TGTGCCAGCAGCTTGGGTAGGGAGGTAGTGGGGTCCTATGGCTACACCTTC. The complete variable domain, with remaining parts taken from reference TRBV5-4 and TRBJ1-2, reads ETGVTQSPTHLIKTRGQQVTLRCSSQSGHNTVSWYQQALGQGPQFIFQYYREEENGRGNFPPRFSGLQFPNYSSELNVNALELDDSALYLCASSLGREVVGSYGYTFGSGTRLTVV.